These T cell receptor beta chains were read from a single sample in a study of blood T cell repertoires in COVID-19. The data were produced by immunoSEQ multiplex PCR, yet TCRdb's version contains in-frame clones alone and is incomplete. The sample shows about 230,000 clones, about 85% of them seen only once. Material: peripheral blood. These receptors were taken from a man aged 40-50 years with acute or convalescent COVID-19. CDR3s include the opening cysteine and the closing phenylalanine or tryptophan. D genes are given only for firm matches. Some rows have no size entry. The others give once, few or many, or a class for an expanded clone.

J: TRBJ2-3
V: TRBV19
size: .
D: .
DNA: TGTGCCAGTAGTATCACCCAGGGGTCGGATACGCAGTATTTT
CDR3: CASSITQGSDTQYF

J: TRBJ2-1
V: TRBV3-1/TRBV3-2
size: .
D: .
DNA: TGTGCCAGCAGTCAGGGCAATGAGCAGTTCTTC
CDR3: CASSQGNEQFF

J: TRBJ1-1
V: TRBV12-5
size: .
D: .
DNA: TGTGCTAGTGGTTTGGAATCTAAGGGCGGACATTTGAACACTGAAGCTTTCTTT
CDR3: CASGLESKGGHLNTEAFF

J: TRBJ1-1
V: TRBV29-1
size: few
D: TRBD1
DNA: TGCAGCGTCGTTAAAACGGGGGGACAGGGCAGGCGAGCTTTCTTT
CDR3: CSVVKTGGQGRRAFF

J: TRBJ1-1
V: TRBV12-3/TRBV12-4
size: .
D: .
DNA: TGTGCCAGCAGTTTGGGGGAGGGGACTGAAGCTTTCTTT
CDR3: CASSLGEGTEAFF

J: TRBJ2-7
V: TRBV24-1
size: .
D: .
DNA: TGTGCCACCAGTGATCCCAAAGCCACGAGCTCCTACGAGCAGTACTTC
CDR3: CATSDPKATSSYEQYF

J: TRBJ1-4
V: TRBV11-2
size: .
D: .
DNA: TGTGCCAGCAGCTTTACCCTCGGGGGGGGGCTAGGTGAAAAACTGTTTTTT
CDR3: CASSFTLGGGLGEKLFF

J: TRBJ2-1
V: TRBV7-3
size: .
D: .
DNA: TGTGCCAGCAGCTTAATTTCAGGGATTGAGCAGTTCTTC
CDR3: CASSLISGIEQFF

J: TRBJ1-1
V: TRBV7-9
size: .
D: TRBD1
DNA: TGTGCCAGCAGCCCTAGGACAGGGACCACTGAAGCTTTCTTT
CDR3: CASSPRTGTTEAFF

J: TRBJ1-4
V: TRBV7-8
size: once
D: .
DNA: TGTGCCAGCAGCTTATACGTGGGAAGGGGTGAAAAACTGTTTTTT
CDR3: CASSLYVGRGEKLFF

J: TRBJ2-3
V: TRBV19
size: .
D: .
DNA: TGTGCCAGTGGACAGGGAGGGACAGATACGCAGTATTTT
CDR3: CASGQGGTDTQYF

J: TRBJ1-6
V: TRBV3-1/TRBV3-2
size: .
D: .
DNA: TGTGCCAGTTCGGGTTTTTATAATTCACCCCTCCACTTT
CDR3: CASSGFYNSPLHF

J: TRBJ2-5
V: TRBV5-1
size: .
D: .
DNA: TGCGCCAGCAGCTTGGCTCCCCCCCAAGAGACCCAGTACTTC
CDR3: CASSLAPPQETQYF

J: TRBJ2-7
V: TRBV4-1
size: .
D: .
DNA: TGCGCCAGCAGCCAATGGGGACTGGCCACCTACGAGCAGTACTTC
CDR3: CASSQWGLATYEQYF

J: TRBJ1-2
V: TRBV5-4
size: .
D: .
DNA: TGTGCCAGCAGCTTGCGTAGCGCAGCCTCTAACTATGGCTACACCTTC
CDR3: CASSLRSAASNYGYTF

J: TRBJ1-1
V: TRBV2
size: .
D: .
DNA: TGTGCCAGCAGCCCAGGCCTTGGCGTGGGGAGGACTGAAGCTTTCTTT
CDR3: CASSPGLGVGRTEAFF

J: TRBJ2-5
V: TRBV28
size: .
D: TRBD2
DNA: TGTGCCAGCAGTGGGGGGGGACTAGCGGAGGTGGAGACCCAGTACTTC
CDR3: CASSGGGLAEVETQYF

J: TRBJ1-1
V: TRBV6-5
size: once
D: .
DNA: TGTGCCAGCAGGAAACAGGGGAACACTGAAGCTTTCTTT
CDR3: CASRKQGNTEAFF

J: TRBJ2-1
V: TRBV7-6
size: .
D: TRBD2
DNA: TGTGCCAGCAGCTTAGGGGAGGGTTGGGAGCAGTTCTTC
CDR3: CASSLGEGWEQFF

J: TRBJ1-2
V: TRBV4-3
size: .
D: TRBD1
DNA: TGCGCCAGCAGCCCGGACAGGTTAGCTGGCTACACCTTC
CDR3: CASSPDRLAGYTF

J: TRBJ2-1
V: TRBV5-4
size: .
D: .
DNA: TGTGCCAGCAGCAAAAGACAGCAGAGCTCCTACAATGAGCAGTTCTTC
CDR3: CASSKRQQSSYNEQFF

J: TRBJ1-3
V: TRBV3-1/TRBV3-2
size: .
D: TRBD1
DNA: TGTGCCAGCAGCAACCGGGGACAGGGGGCGCGTGGAAACACCATATATTTT
CDR3: CASSNRGQGARGNTIYF

J: TRBJ2-2
V: TRBV10-1
size: .
D: TRBD2
DNA: TGCGCCAGCAGTGAGTCGCGGGGGGTCACCGGGGAGCTGTTTTTT
CDR3: CASSESRGVTGELFF

J: TRBJ1-5
V: TRBV12-3/TRBV12-4
size: .
D: .
DNA: TGTGCCAGCAGCTACGACGGGTATCAGCCCCAGCATTTT
CDR3: CASSYDGYQPQHF

J: TRBJ1-3
V: TRBV29-1
size: .
D: .
DNA: TGCAGCGTAAGTGGCAGAATCTCTGGAAACACCATATATTTT
CDR3: CSVSGRISGNTIYF

J: TRBJ2-2
V: TRBV29-1
size: .
D: TRBD2
DNA: TGCAGCGCTGAGCGGGGGGGCAACACCGGGGAGCTGTTTTTT
CDR3: CSAERGGNTGELFF

J: TRBJ2-2
V: TRBV2
size: .
D: .
DNA: TGTGCCAGCAGGCCCAGGATCAACACCGGGGAGCTGTTTTTT
CDR3: CASRPRINTGELFF

J: TRBJ2-7
V: TRBV6-9
size: .
D: .
DNA: TGTGCCAGCAGTCCTCCGGGAAGCTCCTACGAGCAGTACTTC
CDR3: CASSPPGSSYEQYF

J: TRBJ1-2
V: TRBV28
size: few
D: TRBD1
DNA: TGTGCCAGCAGTCAAGGGACAGGGGTTTATGGCTACACCTTC
CDR3: CASSQGTGVYGYTF

J: TRBJ2-5
V: TRBV15
size: .
D: .
DNA: TGTGCCACCCGGTCGCGACAGCAGTACCCCCAAGAGACCCAGTACTTC
CDR3: CATRSRQQYPQETQYF

J: TRBJ2-5
V: TRBV3-1/TRBV3-2
size: .
D: .
DNA: TGTGCCAGCAGCCAAGAGGGCGTTGGCAGGCCAGACTTC
CDR3: CASSQEGVGRPDF

J: TRBJ1-2
V: TRBV5-4
size: .
D: TRBD1
DNA: TGTGCCAGCAGGTCGGTAGGGGGCGCGATTGGCTACACCTTC
CDR3: CASRSVGGAIGYTF

J: TRBJ1-2
V: TRBV10-3
size: .
D: .
DNA: TGTGCCATCAGTGTCACAAGGGACCCAGGGGACTATGGCTACACCTTC
CDR3: CAISVTRDPGDYGYTF

J: TRBJ2-7
V: TRBV4-1
size: .
D: .
DNA: TGCGCCAGCAGCCAAGAAAATCCGGGGGACTACGAGCAGTACTTC
CDR3: CASSQENPGDYEQYF

J: TRBJ2-3
V: TRBV2
size: .
D: .
DNA: TGTGCCAGCAGCGGAAAGGAGGAGTATCAGTATTTT
CDR3: CASSGKEEYQYF

J: TRBJ2-2
V: TRBV27
size: .
D: TRBD2
DNA: TGTGCCAGCAGTTTGGCCCGACTAGCGGGTAACACCGGGGAGCTGTTTTTT
CDR3: CASSLARLAGNTGELFF

J: TRBJ1-5
V: TRBV10-1
size: .
D: .
DNA: TGCGCCAGCAGTCCGTGGGGGGATCAGCCCCAGCATTTT
CDR3: CASSPWGDQPQHF

J: TRBJ2-2
V: TRBV11-2
size: .
D: TRBD1
DNA: TGTGCCAGCAGCCCTACAGAGGGGACAGACACCGGGGAGCTGTTTTTT
CDR3: CASSPTEGTDTGELFF

J: TRBJ1-2
V: TRBV12-3/TRBV12-4
size: .
D: .
DNA: TGTGCCAGCAGTTTAGTTCAAGTGGCTGGCTACACCTTC
CDR3: CASSLVQVAGYTF

J: TRBJ1-5
V: TRBV21-1
size: .
D: .
DNA: TGTGCCAGCAGCGTGACCCGCTTAGCTTGCGATCAGCCCCAGCATTTT
CDR3: CASSVTRLACDQPQHF

J: TRBJ2-5
V: TRBV3-1/TRBV3-2
size: .
D: TRBD2
DNA: TGTGCCAGCAGCCCGGCGCTCGGAGCGGGGCAAGAGACCCAGTACTTC
CDR3: CASSPALGAGQETQYF

J: TRBJ1-1
V: TRBV12-3/TRBV12-4
size: .
D: TRBD1
DNA: TGTGCCAGCCGGGACAGGGGGCACACTGAAGCTTTCTTT
CDR3: CASRDRGHTEAFF